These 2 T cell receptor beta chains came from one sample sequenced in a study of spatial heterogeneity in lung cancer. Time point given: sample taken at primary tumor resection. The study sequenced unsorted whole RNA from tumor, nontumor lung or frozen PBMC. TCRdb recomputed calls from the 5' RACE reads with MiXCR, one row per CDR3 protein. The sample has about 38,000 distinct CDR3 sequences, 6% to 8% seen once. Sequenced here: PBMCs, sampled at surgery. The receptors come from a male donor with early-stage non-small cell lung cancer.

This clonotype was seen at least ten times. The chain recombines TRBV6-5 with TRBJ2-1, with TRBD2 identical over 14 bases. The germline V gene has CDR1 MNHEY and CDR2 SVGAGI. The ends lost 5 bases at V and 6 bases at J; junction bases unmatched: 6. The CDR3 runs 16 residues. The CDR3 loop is CASSRLAGGLGNEQFF. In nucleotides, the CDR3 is TGTGCCAGCAGTAGACTAGCGGGAGGGTTAGGCAATGAGCAGTTCTTC.

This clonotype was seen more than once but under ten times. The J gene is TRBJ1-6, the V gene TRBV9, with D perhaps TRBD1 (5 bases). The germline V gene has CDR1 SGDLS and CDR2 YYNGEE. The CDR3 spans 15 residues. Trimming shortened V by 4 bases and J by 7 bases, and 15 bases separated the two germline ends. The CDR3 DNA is TGTGCCAGCAGCACCAGCGGGACTCGCAATTCACCCCTCCACTTT. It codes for CASSTSGTRNSPLHF.